This TCR beta chain was observed in a study of radiation and T cells in renal cell carcinoma. The treatment here: treatment-naive control, cytoreductive nephrectomy. Control samples are tumors resected by cytoreductive nephrectomy without prior radiation. The tumor was a clear cell renal cell carcinoma. Controls included 4 female and about 10 male donors, resected 2011 to 2014. TCRdb's copy holds only in-frame clones and misses some; the assay was immunoSEQ multiplex PCR. The table has some 8,400 clones, approximately 58% seen once; the top ten hold about 20%. The V gene lost 1 base and the J gene lost 8 bases, with 11 bases spanning the gap. The CDR3 is 13 amino acids. The germline gives CDR1 SGHTA, CDR2 FQGNSA.

This sequence originates from a man aged 60 to 69 with renal cell carcinoma. V and J are TRBV7-2 and TRBJ1-2; D is unclear. The sequencing here drew on tumor tissue, taken from a patient whose treatment was nephrectomy without radiotherapy. The CDR3 is CASSLVEGNGYTF. CDR3 sequence (DNA): TGTGCCAGCAGCTTAGTAGAGGGTAACGGCTACACCTTC.